This entry is about one T cell receptor (beta chain). The sample belongs to a study of blood T cell repertoires in COVID-19. Profiling relied on immunoSEQ multiplex PCR, and the TCRdb table lists in-frame clones only, not all of them. The sample consists of 230,000 or so clones, 75% to 85% of them appearing once. Patients in Seattle were enrolled during active infection, then followed longitudinally. The germline V and J ends were trimmed by 5 bases and 5 bases, with 12 bases remaining between them. Germline lookup yields CDR1 MNHEY and CDR2 SMNVEV (reference sequence). CDR3 size: 13 residues. The receptor was derived from a woman older than 75 with COVID-19, enrolled during active disease. The chain joins TRBV27 to TRBJ1-2; tentatively, D is TRBD1 (6 bases). The sequenced sample consisted of peripheral blood. CDR3 in amino acids: CASSRGTRYGYTF. The CDR3 DNA reads TGTGCCAGCAGTAGGGGGACCCGGTATGGCTACACCTTC.